This T cell receptor beta chain was found in a study of T cell responses to AZD1222 COVID-19 vaccine. The table came from immunoSEQ multiplex PCR; TCRdb's copy has only in-frame clones and leaves some out. This repertoire shows roughly 160,000 clones, more than 70% found once; its top ten account for around 5.5%. About this clone: Antigen specificity is unknown.

CDR1 and CDR2 from the germline V gene are ENHRY and SYGVKD. V was pared by 2 bases and J by 0 bases, with 2 bases between. The CDR3 has 12 amino acids. Study-wide points: Only a handful of AZD1222 recipients tested seropositive at baseline. CD4 TCRs covered the whole spike, strongest at regions 160-218 and 743-854.

The sequence came from an adult in good health. The rearrangement uses TRBV10-3 and TRBJ2-7; D is unclear. Sequenced material: peripheral blood, taken on day 0 of AZD1222 vaccination. This CDR3 is CAISEDSYEQYF. The CDR3 nucleotides read TGTGCCATCAGTGAGGACTCCTACGAGCAGTACTTC.